This is a list of T cell receptor beta chains from one sample in a study of PD-1 blockade in classical Hodgkin lymphoma. Assay: immunoSEQ multiplex PCR; the TCRdb copy retains only in-frame clones and omits some. The table has tens of thousands of clones, 73% seen once. Sequences were derived from peripheral blood mononuclear cells (PBMCs), sampled before the second cycle of nivolumab. The receptors derive from a human donor with classical Hodgkin lymphoma. Both conserved end residues are part of each CDR3. Where a row states a size, it is once, few, many or the class of an expanded clone; other rows omit it.

clone_size,j_call,v_call,cdr3_aa
.,TRBJ1-2,TRBV11-2,CASSLEFRTGLNYGYTF
few,TRBJ2-7,TRBV19,CASSTLAGGPGEQYF
.,TRBJ2-2,TRBV6-1,CASSEARGTGELFF
few,TRBJ1-5,TRBV11-2,CASSFGQGSNQPQHF
few,TRBJ1-1,TRBV25-1,CASNWGDRAFF
few,TRBJ2-4,TRBV19,CASSGGLAKNIQYF
.,TRBJ2-7,TRBV7-2,CASSLLRGLSYEQYF
.,TRBJ1-2,TRBV7-2,CASSLRSHGYTF
.,TRBJ2-7,TRBV7-8,CASRSGYEQYF
.,TRBJ1-2,TRBV6-1,CATQDRVNGYTF
.,TRBJ2-3,TRBV10-3,CAISESTGGRTDTQYF
few,TRBJ2-3,TRBV7-3,CASSLKAGLRTDTQYF
.,TRBJ2-7,TRBV7-2,CASSSLSYEQYF
.,TRBJ2-7,TRBV27,CASRTGWGPYEQYF
.,TRBJ2-2,TRBV21-1,CASSRQVSGTGELFF
.,TRBJ1-1,TRBV11-1,CASSLRRGNTEAFF
once,TRBJ1-2,TRBV4-1,CASSQDGAGYGYTF
.,TRBJ1-1,TRBV7-2,CASSLRTILNTEAFF
.,TRBJ1-5,TRBV7-2,CASNAQGGNQPQHF
.,TRBJ2-3,TRBV5-1,CASSPRSGTDTQYF
.,TRBJ2-5,TRBV6-6,CASSYSTGRKETQYF
.,TRBJ2-7,TRBV28,CASSLLTRAFEQYF
.,TRBJ2-7,TRBV28,CASSFQARTAAYEQYF
few,TRBJ1-3,TRBV4-1,CASSQPPAGSGNTIYF
.,TRBJ1-1,TRBV6-5,CASSLEGRNTEAFF
.,TRBJ1-5,TRBV6-1,CASWRDVGNQPQHF
.,TRBJ1-2,TRBV6-1,CASSEGGGFYGYTF
.,TRBJ2-3,TRBV5-1,CASRPGGRDIDTQYF
many,TRBJ1-3,TRBV7-9,CASSSNRDRYSGNTIYF
.,.,TRBV10-1,CASADRDTYEQYF
.,TRBJ2-3,TRBV2,CASSERGGEDTQYF
.,TRBJ2-7,TRBV6-5,CASTSRGEQYF
.,TRBJ2-3,TRBV27,CASSSRHRDTQYF
.,TRBJ2-7,TRBV11-2,CASSLRLAETYEQYF
.,TRBJ2-7,TRBV6-6,CASSYSGDPSYEQYF
few,TRBJ1-2,TRBV10-1,CASSESVTEPYGYTF
.,TRBJ1-1,TRBV7-3,CASSEQGAGTEAFF
.,TRBJ1-5,TRBV30,CAWSRGTGQPQHF
.,TRBJ2-2,TRBV18,CASSPPGELFF
.,TRBJ2-5,TRBV9,CASSAGQNQETQYF
.,TRBJ1-3,TRBV11-2,CASSLDLSGNTIYF
.,TRBJ1-2,TRBV25-1,CASSDLYFNYGYTF
.,TRBJ1-3,TRBV7-2,CASSQGSSGNTIYF
.,TRBJ1-4,TRBV18,CASSPLAGGNEKLFF
once,TRBJ2-5,TRBV18,CASSMTVSPFKETQYF
.,TRBJ1-2,TRBV19,CASSLFDGYTF
.,TRBJ1-2,TRBV25-1,CASRRTGRGYTF
few,TRBJ1-5,TRBV6-5,CASSNQGPQSLHF
.,TRBJ2-2,TRBV25-1,CASSVREDTGELFF
.,TRBJ2-2,TRBV5-1,CASSFRTGVTGELFF
.,TRBJ1-1,TRBV19,CATSRGKDAEAFF
.,TRBJ1-5,TRBV7-2,CASSQTGGGNQPQHF
.,TRBJ1-5,TRBV28,CASSLTARNQPQHF